Sequencing of this T cell receptor (beta chain) was carried out in a study of CXCR3-negative and CXCR3-positive naive CD8 T cells. Points from the study as a whole: Comparably high diversity was seen in both naive subsets, and much lower diversity in memory CD8+ cells. For naive cells, CXCR3-negative and CXCR3-positive subsets had similar TRBV-TRBJ usage; for memory cells, usage differed.

The TRB cDNA libraries were prepared by 5' RACE with UMI labels. Using the 5' RACE reads, TCRdb records one entry per CDR3 protein without DNA. This sample's clone table lists 70,000 to 100,000 distinct CDR3 sequences. The length of the CDR3 is 15 residues. Concerning this clonotype itself: The target antigen is unknown.

This receptor was taken from a human donor in good health. Some clones in this sample may be carry-over from other donors' samples. Sample: naive CXCR3- CD8+ T cells from blood. Subset reported: CD45RO-CCR7+CD27+CD95- naive CD8+ T cells lacking CXCR3 (TNR3-). This chain links TRBV23-1 with TRBJ2-5; as DNA is missing, the TRBD2 call by TCRdb cannot be tested. TRBV23-1 is an ORF; its function is uncertain. The CDR3 loop is CASKRGLAPPETQYF.